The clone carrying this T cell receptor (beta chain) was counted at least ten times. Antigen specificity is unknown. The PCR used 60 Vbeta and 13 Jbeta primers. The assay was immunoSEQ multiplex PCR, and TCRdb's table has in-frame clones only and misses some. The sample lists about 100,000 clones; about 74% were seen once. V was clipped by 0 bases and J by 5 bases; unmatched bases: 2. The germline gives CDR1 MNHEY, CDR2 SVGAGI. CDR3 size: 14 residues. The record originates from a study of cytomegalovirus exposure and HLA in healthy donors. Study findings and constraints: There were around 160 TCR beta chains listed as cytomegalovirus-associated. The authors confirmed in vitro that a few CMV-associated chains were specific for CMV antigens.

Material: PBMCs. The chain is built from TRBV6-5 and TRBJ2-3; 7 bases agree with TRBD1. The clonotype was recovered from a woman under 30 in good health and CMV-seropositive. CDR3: CASSYSRQGDTQYF. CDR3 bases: TGTGCCAGCAGTTACTCTAGACAGGGAGATACGCAGTATTTT.